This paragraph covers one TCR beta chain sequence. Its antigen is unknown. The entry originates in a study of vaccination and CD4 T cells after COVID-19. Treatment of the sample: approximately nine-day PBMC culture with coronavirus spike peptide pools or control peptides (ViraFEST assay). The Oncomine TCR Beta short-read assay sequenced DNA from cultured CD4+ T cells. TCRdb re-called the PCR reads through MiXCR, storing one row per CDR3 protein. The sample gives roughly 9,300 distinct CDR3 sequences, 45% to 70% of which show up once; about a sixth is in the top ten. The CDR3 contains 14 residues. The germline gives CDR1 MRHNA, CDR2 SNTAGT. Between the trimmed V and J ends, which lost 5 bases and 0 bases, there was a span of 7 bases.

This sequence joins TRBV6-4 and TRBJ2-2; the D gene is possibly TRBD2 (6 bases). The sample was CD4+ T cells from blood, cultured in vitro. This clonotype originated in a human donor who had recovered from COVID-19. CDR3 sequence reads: CASSRGSNTGELFF. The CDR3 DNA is TGTGCCAGCAGTCGGGGGTCGAACACCGGGGAGCTGTTTTTT.